These 18 T cell receptor beta chains share one sample of origin, sequenced in a study of cytomegalovirus exposure and HLA in healthy donors. Here immunoSEQ multiplex PCR was the method, and the copy in TCRdb shows in-frame clones only, minus some. The table records about 120,000 clones, around 86% of them present only once. Sample: PBMCs. These receptors were taken from a woman younger than 35 in good health and CMV-seronegative.

The chain combines TRBV5-4 with TRBJ1-2; D is unresolved. The V gene lost 3 bases and the J gene lost 6 bases, with 21 bases spanning the gap. The CDR3 has 16 amino acids. The germline V gene has CDR1 SGHNT and CDR2 YYREEE (reference sequence). The CDR3 coding sequence is TGTGCCAGCAGCTCGGGAGCTAGGGAAGGCCGGGATGGCTACACCTTC. This codes for CASSSGAREGRDGYTF.

The chain couples TRBV5-6 to TRBJ2-1; D is perhaps TRBD2 (6 bases). The germline CDR1 and CDR2 sequences are SGHDT and YYEEEE. The V gene lost 4 bases and the J gene lost 12 bases, with 26 bases spanning the gap. CDR3 length equals 16 residues. The CDR3 is CASSASSGGLKGGQFF. DNA for the CDR3: TGTGCCAGCAGCGCATCGTCCGGGGGATTAAAAGGAGGGCAGTTCTTC.

The V call is TRBV4-1, the J call TRBJ2-7, with 9 nucleotides matching TRBD2. Trimming cost V 1 base and J 4 bases; bases outside gene matches: 5. The CDR3 runs 15 residues. Germline V gene lookup returns CDR1 MGHRA and CDR2 YSYEKL. The chain's CDR3 is CASSQVASGTYEQYF. The CDR3 DNA reads as TGCGCCAGCAGCCAAGTTGCTAGCGGGACTTACGAGCAGTACTTC.

V and J are TRBV9 and TRBJ2-5; perhaps TRBD1 as D (6 bases). Germline CDR1 SGDLS, CDR2 YYNGEE. The CDR3 contains 14 residues. V lost 4 bases and J lost 0, with 10 bases in between. CDR3 bases: TGTGCCAGCAGCAAAACAGGGAACCAAGAGACCCAGTACTTC. This sequence encodes CASSKTGNQETQYF.

This chain joins TRBV27 and TRBJ2-2; 11 nucleotides align to TRBD1. V lost 3 bases and J lost 5; bases outside the gene matches: 8. The length of the CDR3 is 17 residues. The germline V gene has CDR1 MNHEY and CDR2 SMNVEV (reference sequence). CDR3 bases: TGTGCCAGCAGTTTCAGCGGGACAGGGGGTTATACCGGGGAGCTGTTTTTT. This sequence encodes CASSFSGTGGYTGELFF.

The V gene is TRBV15, the J gene TRBJ2-3, with D possibly matching TRBD2 (5 bases). CDR3 length: 15 amino acids. V was pared by 0 bases and J by 4 bases, with 11 bases between. Germline loops: CDR1 LNHNV, CDR2 YYDKDF (reference sequence). CDR3 nucleotide sequence: TGTGCCACCAGCAGAGACCGCACCGGGGCAGATACGCAGTATTTT. Translated: CATSRDRTGADTQYF.

The DNA for the CDR3 is TGTGCCAGCAGTTACTCGGGAAGGGGCGTGAACACTGAAGCTTTCTTT. The encoded protein is CASSYSGRGVNTEAFF. The chain combines TRBV6-5 with TRBJ1-1; maybe TRBD1 (5 bases). Trimming removed 0 bases at V and 0 bases at J, with 11 bases between. The CDR3 length is 16 residues. Germline V gene data show CDR1 as MNHEY and CDR2 as SVGAGI.

The genes are TRBV11-3 and TRBJ2-1; 10 bases agree with TRBD2. Trimming cost V 6 bases and J 6 bases; bases outside gene matches: 14. The CDR3 sequence is 17 residues long. Looked up from germline, CDR1 is SGHNT and CDR2 is YENEEA. The CDR3 bases are TGTGCCAGCAGTCTCGGGGGGCTAGCGGGAGACCCCAATGAGCAGTTCTTC. This sequence encodes CASSLGGLAGDPNEQFF.

The DNA for the CDR3 is TGTGCCAGCAGTTTATACAGGGACACTGAAGCTTTCTTT. It yields the protein CASSLYRDTEAFF. The chain employs TRBV27 and TRBJ1-1, with a tentative D call TRBD1 (6 bases). V dropped 1 base and J dropped 3 bases, with 6 bases sitting between them. Germline CDR1 and CDR2: MNHEY and SMNVEV (reference sequence). The CDR3 runs 13 residues.

The chain carries TRBV5-1 and TRBJ2-6; a weak D match, TRBD2 (5 bases). The germline V gene encodes CDR1 SGHRS and CDR2 YFSETQ. The CDR3 loop spans 17 amino acids. The V gene lost 3 bases and the J gene lost 0 bases, with 13 bases spanning the gap. DNA for the CDR3: TGCGCCAGCAGCTATGCCGGACTGAACTCTGGGGCCAACGTCCTGACTTTC. Its translation: CASSYAGLNSGANVLTF.

The V gene is TRBV28, the J gene TRBJ2-7; 8 nucleotides match TRBD1. This CDR3 is built from 14 residues. J gave up 5 bases and V 6 bases, and 9 bases lay outside the gene matches. In germline, CDR1 is MDHEN, CDR2 SYDVKM. The chain's CDR3 is CASSPDRGADEQYF. CDR3 sequence (DNA): TGTGCCAGCAGCCCCGACAGGGGAGCCGACGAGCAGTACTTC.

The V call is TRBV28, the J call TRBJ2-5, with TRBD1 identical over 8 bases. This CDR3 spans 16 amino acids. Germline CDR1 MDHEN, CDR2 SYDVKM. The V gene end was trimmed by 6 bases and the J gene end by 4 bases; junction bases not matched to a gene: 13. CDR3 sequence: CASRSTGTGDRETQYF. Written as DNA, the CDR3 is TGTGCCAGCAGGTCAACCGGGACAGGAGACCGAGAGACCCAGTACTTC.

This clone was detected a few times. The chain links TRBV5-5 to TRBJ1-2; no reliable D call. The CDR3 covers 11 residues. The V end lost 4 bases, the J end lost 3 bases, and 4 bases lay between the germline ends. Germline loops: CDR1 SGHKS, CDR2 YYEKEE (reference sequence). CDR3 sequence: CASSRDYGYTF. The CDR3 region has the DNA TGTGCCAGCAGCCGGGACTATGGCTACACCTTC. The complete variable domain, with remaining parts taken from reference TRBV5-5 and TRBJ1-2, reads DAGVTQSPTHLIKTRGQQVTLRCSPISGHKSVSWYQQVLGQGPQFIFQYYEKEERGRGNFPDRFSARQFPNYSSELNVNALLLGDSALYLCASSRDYGYTFGSGTRLTVV.

The J gene is TRBJ2-1, the V gene TRBV9; TRBD2 might be the D (6 bases). CDR3 length equals 15 residues. V dropped 3 bases and J dropped 0 bases, with 10 bases sitting between them. Germline V lookup: CDR1 SGDLS, CDR2 YYNGEE. Written as DNA, the CDR3 is TGTGCCAGCAGCGGCGGGGATAGCTCCTACAATGAGCAGTTCTTC. Amino acid sequence: CASSGGDSSYNEQFF.

The chain recombines TRBV19 with TRBJ2-2; 10 bases match TRBD1. The CDR3 spans 16 residues. Trimming took 5 bases from V and 7 from J; bases not matched to a gene: 10. CDR1 is LNHDA and CDR2 is SQIVND in the germline V gene (reference sequence). CDR3 DNA sequence: TGTGCCAGTAGTCCGCGACAGGGGGCATACTACGGGGAGCTGTTTTTT. Amino acids: CASSPRQGAYYGELFF.

This chain uses TRBV10-3 with TRBJ2-5; 10 nucleotides agree with TRBD1. CDR3 length: 16 residues. The ends lost 6 bases at V and 4 bases at J; junction bases unmatched: 11. The V gene's germline CDR1 is ENHRY and CDR2 SYGVKD. The chain's CDR3 is CAISLTTGGDVETQYF. CDR3 DNA: TGTGCCATCAGCCTTACGACAGGGGGCGATGTAGAGACCCAGTACTTC.

The chain links TRBV7-6 to TRBJ2-5, with 8 bases fitting TRBD1. This CDR3 is 14 amino acids long. Germline V gives CDR1 SGHVS, CDR2 FNYEAQ. Losses at the gene ends were 8 bases for V and 2 bases for J; bases not matched to a gene: 7. In DNA form, the CDR3 reads TGTGCCAGCGGCCCCGGGACAGGACAAGAGACCCAGTACTTC. Translation gives CASGPGTGQETQYF. Supplemented by reference TRBV7-6 and TRBJ2-5, the full variable domain reads GAGVSQSPRYKVTKRGQDVALRCDPISGHVSLYWYRQALGQGPEFLTYFNYEAQQDKSGLPNDRFSAERPEGSISTLTIQRTEQRDSAMYRCASGPGTGQETQYFGPGTRLLVL.

In this sample, this clone turned up once. The chain couples TRBV11-3 to TRBJ2-2, with 8 nucleotides matching TRBD2. The ends lost 3 bases at V and 5 bases at J; junction bases unmatched: 5. Germline assignment: CDR1 SGHNT and CDR2 YENEEA. The CDR3 covers 15 residues. The CDR3 DNA follows: TGTGCCAGCAGCTTCATCCGGGGGGGGACCGGGGAGCTGTTTTTT. Translating gives CASSFIRGGTGELFF.